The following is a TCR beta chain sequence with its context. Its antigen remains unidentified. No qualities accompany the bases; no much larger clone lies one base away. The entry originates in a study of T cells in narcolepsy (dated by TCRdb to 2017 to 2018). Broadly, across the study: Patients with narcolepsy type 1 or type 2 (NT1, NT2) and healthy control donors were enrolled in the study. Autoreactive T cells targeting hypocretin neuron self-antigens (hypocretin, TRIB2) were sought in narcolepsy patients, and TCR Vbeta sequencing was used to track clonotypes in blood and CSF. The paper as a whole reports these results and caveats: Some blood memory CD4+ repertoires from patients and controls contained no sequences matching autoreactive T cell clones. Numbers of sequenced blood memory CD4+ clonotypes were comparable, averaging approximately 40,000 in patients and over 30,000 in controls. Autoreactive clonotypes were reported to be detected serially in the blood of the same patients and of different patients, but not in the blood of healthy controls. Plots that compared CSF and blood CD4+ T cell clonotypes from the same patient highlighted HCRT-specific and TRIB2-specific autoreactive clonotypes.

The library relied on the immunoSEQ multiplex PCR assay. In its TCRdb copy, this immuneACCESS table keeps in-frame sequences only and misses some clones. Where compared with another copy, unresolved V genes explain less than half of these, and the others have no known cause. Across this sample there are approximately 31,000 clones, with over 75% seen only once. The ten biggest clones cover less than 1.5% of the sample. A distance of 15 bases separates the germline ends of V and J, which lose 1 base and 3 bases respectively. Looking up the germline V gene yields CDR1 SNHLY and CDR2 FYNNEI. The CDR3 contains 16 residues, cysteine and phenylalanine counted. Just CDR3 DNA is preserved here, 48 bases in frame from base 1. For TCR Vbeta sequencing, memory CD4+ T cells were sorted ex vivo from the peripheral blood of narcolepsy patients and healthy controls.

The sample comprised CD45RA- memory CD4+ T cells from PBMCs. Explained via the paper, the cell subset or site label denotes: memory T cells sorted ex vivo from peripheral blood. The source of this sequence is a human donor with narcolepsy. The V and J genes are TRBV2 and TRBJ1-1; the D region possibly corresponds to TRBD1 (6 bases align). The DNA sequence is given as TGTGCCAGCAGTGAAGATTTTACAGGGTCGGACACTGAAGCTTTCTTT. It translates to CASSEDFTGSDTEAFF. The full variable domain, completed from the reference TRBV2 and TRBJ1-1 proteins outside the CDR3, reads EPEVTQTPSHQVTQMGQEVILRCVPISNHLYFYWYRQILGQKVEFLVSFYNNEISEKSEIFDDQFSVERPDGSNFTLKIRSTKLEDSAMYFCASSEDFTGSDTEAFFGQGTRLTVV.